This TCR beta chain was observed in a study of beta chain features in type 1 diabetes. Study results and caveats: Across patients, naive, central memory and Treg TCRB repertoires exhibited apparently greater similarity than was observed across healthy donors. PCR could preferentially amplify shorter templates, alike in patients and controls. All four CD4+ subsets of Type 1 diabetes patients contained TCRB CDR3s that were moderately but significantly shorter.

This clone was found a few times. Its antigen is as yet unknown. V trimming: 3 bases; J trimming: 7 bases; junction bases outside the gene matches: 12. Germline V gives CDR1 MDHEN, CDR2 SYDVKM. The CDR3 sequence is 18 residues long. Expressed TCRB transcripts were sequenced, since all the RNA that had been isolated was reverse transcribed. About 3.57 million reads, on average, came from each naive, central memory and regulatory T cell sample. Sequencing was performed with immunoSEQ multiplex PCR; in TCRdb, only in-frame clones are kept and a portion is missing. The sample consists of hundreds of thousands of clones, 11% of them appearing once.

The sample comprised naive CD4+ T cells from blood. This clonotype originated in a woman aged 25 to 45 in good health. The chain recombines TRBV28 with TRBJ2-1; 13 bases line up with TRBD2. The CDR3 spells CASSFPLLLAGGSNEQFF. The CDR3 DNA reads TGTGCCAGCAGTTTTCCCCTATTACTAGCGGGAGGGAGTAATGAGCAGTTCTTC.